These 15 T cell receptor beta chains were sequenced from one sample in a study of shared clonotypes between healthy human individuals. The data were produced by immunoSEQ multiplex PCR, yet TCRdb's version contains in-frame clones alone and is incomplete. The repertoire holds 2 million to 2.5 million clones, around 90% seen once, with 0.3% to 0.4% in the top ten. Material: naive CD4+ T cells from PBMCs. As to subset: CD45RA+ positively selected. Every receptor here comes from a man younger than 30 in good health. Some clones in this sample may be carry-over from other donors' samples.

On this clone itself: Other DNA sequences within the sample encode an identical CDR3. The rearrangement links TRBV27 to TRBJ2-7, with 8 bases identical to TRBD1. Trimming at V came to 6 bases and at J to 4 bases, leaving 5 bases not matched to a gene. Germline-derived CDR1 and CDR2 are MNHEY and SMNVEV (reference sequence). The CDR3 loop spans 13 amino acids. CDR3 residues: CASRRQGTYEQYF. Here the CDR3 DNA reads TGTGCCAGCAGAAGACAGGGGACATACGAGCAGTACTTC.

The rearrangement uses TRBV6-6 and TRBJ2-4, with no clear D. This CDR3 contains 12 residues. V lost 6 bases and J 4 bases, leaving 7 bases between the germline ends. CDR1 is MNHNY and CDR2 is SVGAGI in the germline V gene (reference sequence). Written as DNA, the CDR3 is TGTGCCAGCAGCTTCGAGAAAAACATTCAGTACTTC. It codes for CASSFEKNIQYF.

This clone was recorded only once. This chain joins TRBV29-1 and TRBJ2-5; TRBD1 or TRBD2 may be the D gene (5 bases each). CDR3 length: 13 residues. CDR1 SQVTM and CDR2 ANQGSEA come from the germline V gene. The V end lost 4 bases, the J end lost 3 bases, and 12 bases lay between the germline ends. In DNA, the CDR3 is TGCAGCGTTGTGCCGGGGACCAAAGAGACCCAGTACTTC. Translating gives CSVVPGTKETQYF.

The chain carries TRBV9 and TRBJ2-7, with 10 bases fitting TRBD1. Trimming cost V 4 bases and J 12 bases; bases outside gene matches: 10. This CDR3 region has 13 residues. The germline V gene has CDR1 SGDLS and CDR2 YYNGEE. The CDR3 reads CASSREGTGVLYF. The CDR3 region has the DNA TGTGCCAGCAGCCGAGAAGGGACAGGGGTTCTGTACTTC.

This clone was recorded once. V usage is TRBV19 and J usage is TRBJ2-3; D tentatively reads TRBD1 or TRBD2 (6 bases each). Deletions cut 8 bases from V and 1 base from J, with 16 bases between. CDR1 and CDR2 (germline): LNHDA, SQIVND (reference sequence). This CDR3 region has 15 residues. This CDR3 reads CASCPPGAGTDTQYF. The CDR3 DNA reads TGTGCCAGTTGCCCCCCGGGGGCCGGCACAGATACGCAGTATTTT.

The V and J genes are TRBV7-2 and TRBJ2-7, with 9 bases aligning to TRBD1. The CDR3 sequence is 15 residues long. V was pared by 5 bases and J by 2 bases, with 7 bases of the junction left unmatched. Germline assignment: CDR1 SGHTA and CDR2 FQGNSA. The CDR3 here is CASSARTGEAYEQYF. CDR3 DNA: TGTGCCAGCAGCGCACGGACAGGGGAGGCCTACGAGCAGTACTTC.

The chain carries TRBV7-9 and TRBJ2-4; 11 bases are shared with TRBD2. CDR3 length: 16 residues. Per the germline V gene, CDR1 is SEHNR and CDR2 is FQNEAQ (reference sequence). J lost 0 bases, V lost 5 bases, and 3 bases had no gene match. The CDR3 DNA follows: TGTGCCAGCAGCAAGGGACTAGCGGTAGCCAAAAACATTCAGTACTTC. It codes for CASSKGLAVAKNIQYF. The whole variable domain, remainder taken from reference TRBV7-9 and TRBJ2-4, is DTGVSQNPRHKITKRGQNVTFRCDPISEHNRLYWYRQTLGQGPEFLTYFQNEAQLEKSRLLSDRFSAERPKGSFSTLEIQRTEQGDSAMYLCASSKGLAVAKNIQYFGAGTRLSVL.

The chain joins TRBV20-1 to TRBJ2-7; D is unresolved. Germline values: CDR1 DFQATT, CDR2 SNEGSKA (reference sequence). The CDR3 runs to 10 residues. V gave up 5 bases and J gave up 5 bases, with 7 bases separating them. In DNA, the CDR3 is TGCAGTGCTGGCCGTGACGAGCAGTACTTC. Protein product: CSAGRDEQYF.

This chain connects TRBV7-9 to TRBJ1-4; D is uncertain. The CDR3 is 16 amino acids. Germline loops: CDR1 SEHNR, CDR2 FQNEAQ (reference sequence). V dropped 2 bases and J dropped 0 bases, with 10 bases sitting between them. CDR3 protein: CASSLRRIATNEKLFF. The CDR3 bases are TGTGCCAGCAGCTTAAGAAGGATTGCAACTAATGAAAAACTGTTTTTT.

The chain links TRBV7-9 to TRBJ2-7; no firm D call. Between the trimmed V and J ends, which lost 2 bases and 2 bases, there was a span of 19 bases. The CDR3 covers 17 residues. Germline lookup yields CDR1 SEHNR and CDR2 FQNEAQ (reference sequence). CDR3 protein: CASSLPFPHTKTYEQYF. For the CDR3, the DNA is TGTGCCAGCAGCTTACCCTTCCCACACACGAAAACCTACGAGCAGTACTTC.

This clone was detected once. This sequence joins TRBV5-1 and TRBJ2-7, with a tentative D call TRBD2 (5 bases). The V end was cut by 5 bases, the J end by 7 bases, with 19 bases between. This CDR3 is 14 amino acids long. Germline lookup yields CDR1 SGHRS and CDR2 YFSETQ. The CDR3 loop reads CASSPQEVPGEQYF. The CDR3 bases are TGCGCCAGCAGTCCCCAGGAAGTTCCGGGGGAGCAGTACTTC. The complete variable domain, with remaining parts taken from reference TRBV5-1 and TRBJ2-7, reads KAGVTQTPRYLIKTRGQQVTLSCSPISGHRSVSWYQQTPGQGLQFLFEYFSETQRNKGNFPGRFSGRQFSNSRSEMNVSTLELGDSALYLCASSPQEVPGEQYFGPGTRLTVT.

CDR3 DNA: TGTGCCAGCAGTTTAGGAGGGGCCCTCGGGGATAACTATGGCTACACCTTC. As protein: CASSLGGALGDNYGYTF. The chain has TRBV28 and TRBJ1-2, with TRBD1 as a possible D gene (5 bases). This CDR3 comprises 17 residues. V lost 2 bases and J 1 base, leaving 17 bases between the germline ends. Germline CDR1 and CDR2: MDHEN and SYDVKM.

The V call is TRBV7-6, the J call TRBJ1-2; D might be TRBD1 (5 bases). CDR1 is SGHVS and CDR2 is FNYEAQ in the germline V gene. With 0 bases removed from V and 2 bases from J, the gap between germline ends came to 13 bases. The CDR3 sequence is 16 residues long. The CDR3 DNA reads as TGTGCCAGCAGCTTAGCGCCGGCAGGGAGGAACTATGGCTACACCTTC. Protein product: CASSLAPAGRNYGYTF.

The J gene is TRBJ2-3, the V gene TRBV5-1; D is possibly TRBD2 (5 bases). The germline V gene encodes CDR1 SGHRS and CDR2 YFSETQ. V lost 2 bases and J 5 bases, leaving 12 bases between the germline ends. This CDR3 contains 14 residues. The CDR3 protein is CASSLSPAGDTQYF. In DNA, the CDR3 is TGCGCCAGCAGCTTATCTCCGGCGGGAGATACGCAGTATTTT.

The chain joins TRBV5-4 to TRBJ2-3; 7 nucleotides match TRBD2. The CDR3 covers 16 residues. Germline assignment: CDR1 SGHNT and CDR2 YYREEE (reference sequence). J was trimmed by 4 bases and V by 3 bases; bases with no gene match: 11. CDR3 sequence reads: CASSWGGGSFPDTQYF. In DNA, the CDR3 is TGTGCCAGCAGCTGGGGTGGCGGGAGTTTTCCAGATACGCAGTATTTT.